A single T cell receptor (beta chain) is shown here with its context. The target antigen is unknown. The data were obtained in a study of blood T cells in healthy people across ages. Regarding the study as a whole: In older individuals, TCR beta diversity per million T cells was lower, falling roughly linearly with age. It was not known whether donors were CMV positive (a possible confounder of expanded clonotype changes).

PBMCs, at least 7 million per sample, were isolated. Alongside a J-beta primer mix, a sample-barcoded 5' primer served in a second PCR lasting about 6 to 12 cycles. The authors tagged each cDNA molecule using a template-switch adaptor with 12 random nucleotides. TCRdb reanalysed the 5' RACE reads using MiXCR and keeps one entry per CDR3 protein. The data hold about a million distinct CDR3 sequences, with roughly 50% observed a single time. This receptor was taken from a woman in her fifties or sixties in good health. The sample was blood.

CDR3 DNA: TGTGCCAGCAGCTTAGGGGACAACTACAATGAGCAGTACTTC. Residues: CASSLGDNYNEQYF. This chain joins TRBV7-2 and TRBJ2-1; perhaps TRBD1 as D (6 bases). Judging by the DNA end, TRBJ2-7 fits better; the J call may be wrong. The germline V gene encodes CDR1 SGHTA and CDR2 FQGNSA. The CDR3 loop spans 14 amino acids.